This entry features one TCR beta chain sequence. The antigen is undetermined. These data originate in a study of cytomegalovirus exposure and HLA in healthy donors. The CDR3 runs 13 residues. The V gene's germline CDR1 is SGHNT and CDR2 YENEEA. The V end was cut by 3 bases, the J end by 0 bases, with 5 bases between. Overall study results and limits: TCR beta V- and J-gene trimming, according to a later analysis, was linked to a missense DCLRE1C variant. The authors later found HLA-associated TCR beta chains more clonally expanded than equally common others. TRBV6-2, TRBV6-3 and some other V segments were unresolvable in 87-base-pair reads.

Primers for the PCR totalled 60 Vbeta and 13 Jbeta. TCRdb's table, derived via immunoSEQ multiplex PCR, lists solely in-frame clones and lacks some. The table shows around 190,000 clones, with 75% to 90% occurring only once. J is TRBJ2-5 and V is TRBV11-3; TRBD2 is a possible D gene (5 bases). Sequencing was carried out using PBMCs. This TCR came from a woman in her 30s in good health and CMV-seronegative. CDR3 DNA sequence: TGTGCCAGCAGCTTGGACTACCAAGAGACCCAGTACTTC. Translating it yields CASSLDYQETQYF.